This TCR beta chain was sequenced during a study of cytomegalovirus exposure and HLA in healthy donors. Points from the study as a whole: In a later analysis, parvovirus B19, influenza, CMV and Epstein-Barr virus appeared linked to several top co-occurrence clusters. Solely CMV serostatus was available to characterize immune exposure. A previous analysis found most TCR beta V segments productive roughly 90% or roughly 30% of the time.

The PCR used 60 Vbeta and 13 Jbeta primers. Sequencing was performed with immunoSEQ multiplex PCR; in TCRdb, only in-frame clones are kept and a portion is missing. Found here are 270,000 or so clones, 86% of them singletons; the top ten hold less than 4%. With 0 bases clipped from V and 8 bases from J, the junction kept 7 bases outside the gene matches. The CDR3 extends over 15 amino acids. The germline gives CDR1 MGHRA, CDR2 YSYEKL. As for this clone: The target antigen is unknown.

The sequence was obtained from a middle-aged man in good health and CMV-seropositive. The chain recombines TRBV4-1 with TRBJ2-1, with 7 positions matching TRBD2. The sample comprised PBMCs. CDR3 residues: CASSQDRLAAYEQFF. The CDR3 DNA is TGCGCCAGCAGCCAAGATAGGCTAGCGGCGTATGAGCAGTTCTTC.